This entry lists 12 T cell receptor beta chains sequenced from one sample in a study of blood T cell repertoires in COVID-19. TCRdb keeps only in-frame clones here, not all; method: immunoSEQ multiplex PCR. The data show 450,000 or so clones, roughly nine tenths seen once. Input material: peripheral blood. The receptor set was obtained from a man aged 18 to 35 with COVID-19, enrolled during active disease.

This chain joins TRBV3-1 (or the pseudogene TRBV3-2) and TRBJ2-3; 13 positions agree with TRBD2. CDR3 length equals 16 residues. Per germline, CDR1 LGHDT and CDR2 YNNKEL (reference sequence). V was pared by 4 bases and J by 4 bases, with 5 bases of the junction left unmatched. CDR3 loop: CASSPWTSGGADTQYF. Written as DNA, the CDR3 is TGTGCCAGCAGCCCCTGGACTAGCGGGGGTGCAGATACGCAGTATTTT.

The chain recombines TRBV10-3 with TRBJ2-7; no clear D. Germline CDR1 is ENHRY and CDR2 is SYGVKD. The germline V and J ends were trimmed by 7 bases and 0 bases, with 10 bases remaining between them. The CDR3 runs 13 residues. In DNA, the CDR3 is TGTGCCATCATGAACGGTAGCTCCTACGAGCAGTACTTC. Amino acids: CAIMNGSSYEQYF.

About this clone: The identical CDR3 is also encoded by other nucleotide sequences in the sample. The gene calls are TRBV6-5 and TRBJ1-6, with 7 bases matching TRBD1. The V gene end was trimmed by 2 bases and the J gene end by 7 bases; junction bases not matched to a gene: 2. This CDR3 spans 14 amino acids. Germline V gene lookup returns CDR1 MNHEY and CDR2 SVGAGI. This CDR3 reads CASSYRDRNSPLHF. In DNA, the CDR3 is TGTGCCAGCAGTTACCGGGACAGAAATTCACCCCTCCACTTT.

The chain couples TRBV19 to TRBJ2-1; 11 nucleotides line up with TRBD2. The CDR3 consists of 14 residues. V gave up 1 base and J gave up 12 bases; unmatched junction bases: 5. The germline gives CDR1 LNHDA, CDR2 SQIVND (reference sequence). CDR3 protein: CASSIATSGSPQFF. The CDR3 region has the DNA TGTGCCAGTAGTATAGCAACTAGCGGGAGCCCGCAGTTCTTC.

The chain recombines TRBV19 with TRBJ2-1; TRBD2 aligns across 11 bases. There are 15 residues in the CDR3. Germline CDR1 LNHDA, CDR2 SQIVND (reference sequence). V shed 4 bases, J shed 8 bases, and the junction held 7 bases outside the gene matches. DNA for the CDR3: TGTGCCAGTAGTAGACTTAGCGGGAGGGCCGATGAGCAGTTCTTC. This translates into CASSRLSGRADEQFF.

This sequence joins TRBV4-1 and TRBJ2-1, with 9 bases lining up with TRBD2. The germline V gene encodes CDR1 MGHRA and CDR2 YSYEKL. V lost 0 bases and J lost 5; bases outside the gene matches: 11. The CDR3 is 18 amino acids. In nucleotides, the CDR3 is TGCGCCAGCAGCCAAGAGGGCCCGTGGCTAGCGGGGCACAATGAGCAGTTCTTC. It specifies CASSQEGPWLAGHNEQFF.

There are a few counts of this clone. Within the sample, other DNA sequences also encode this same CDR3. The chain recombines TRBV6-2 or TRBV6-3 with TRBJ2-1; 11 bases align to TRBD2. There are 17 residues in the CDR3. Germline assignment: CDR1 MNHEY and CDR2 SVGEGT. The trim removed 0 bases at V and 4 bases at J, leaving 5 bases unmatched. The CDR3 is CASSYSPLAGVYNEQFF. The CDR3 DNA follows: TGTGCCAGCAGTTACTCCCCACTAGCGGGGGTTTACAATGAGCAGTTCTTC.

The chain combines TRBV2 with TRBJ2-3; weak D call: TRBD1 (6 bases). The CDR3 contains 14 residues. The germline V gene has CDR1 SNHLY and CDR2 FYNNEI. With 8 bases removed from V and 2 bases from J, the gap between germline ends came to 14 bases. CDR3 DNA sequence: TGTGCCAGCTGCTTGGACAGCCCCACAGATACGCAGTATTTT. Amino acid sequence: CASCLDSPTDTQYF.

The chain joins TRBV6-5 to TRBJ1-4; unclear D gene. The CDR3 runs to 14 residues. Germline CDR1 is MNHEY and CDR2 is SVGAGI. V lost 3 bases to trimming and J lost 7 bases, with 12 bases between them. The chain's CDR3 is CASSYGPGIEKLFF. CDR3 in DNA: TGTGCCAGCAGTTATGGCCCGGGTATTGAAAAACTGTTTTTT.

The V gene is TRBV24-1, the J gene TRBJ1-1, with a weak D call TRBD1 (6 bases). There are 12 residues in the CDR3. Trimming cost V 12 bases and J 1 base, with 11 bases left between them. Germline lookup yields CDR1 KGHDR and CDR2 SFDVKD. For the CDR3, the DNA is TGTGCCGTGCAGGGGTGGAACACTGAAGCTTTCTTT. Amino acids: CAVQGWNTEAFF.

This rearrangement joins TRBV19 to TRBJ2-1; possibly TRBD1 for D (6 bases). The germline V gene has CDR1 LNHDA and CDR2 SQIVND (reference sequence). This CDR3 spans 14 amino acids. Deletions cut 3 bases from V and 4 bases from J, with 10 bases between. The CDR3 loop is CASSIGTKYNEQFF. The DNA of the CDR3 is TGTGCCAGTAGTATCGGGACAAAGTACAATGAGCAGTTCTTC.

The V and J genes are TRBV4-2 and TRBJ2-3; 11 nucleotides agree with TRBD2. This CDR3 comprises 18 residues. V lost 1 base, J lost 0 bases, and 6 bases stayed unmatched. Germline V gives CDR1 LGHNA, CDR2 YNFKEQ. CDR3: CASSQGWASGGSTDTQYF. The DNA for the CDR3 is TGTGCCAGCAGCCAAGGGTGGGCTAGCGGGGGGAGCACAGATACGCAGTATTTT.